What follows are 9 T cell receptor beta chains derived from one specimen sequenced in a study of blood T cell repertoires in COVID-19. Produced via immunoSEQ multiplex PCR; TCRdb's table is partial and in-frame only. This sample yields 60,000 to 80,000 clones, of which less than 90% are seen a single time; 13% belongs to the top ten. The sequenced sample was peripheral blood. Receptors originate from a man aged 50 to 59 with COVID-19, enrolled during active disease.

This clone was detected only once. The V and J genes are TRBV4-3 and TRBJ2-7, with a weak D call TRBD2 (5 bases). This CDR3 is 15 amino acids long. Trimming left V 0 bases short and J 5 bases short, with 14 bases between. Germline V gene sequence: CDR1 LGHNA, CDR2 YSLEER. CDR3 protein: CASSQDLIARDEQYF. The CDR3, as DNA: TGCGCCAGCAGCCAAGATCTTATAGCGAGGGACGAGCAGTACTTC.

The chain combines TRBV19 with TRBJ2-7, with 9 bases lining up with TRBD2. The CDR3 sequence is 13 residues long. J gave up 6 bases and V 6 bases, and 6 bases lay outside the gene matches. Germline assignment: CDR1 LNHDA and CDR2 SQIVND (reference sequence). This CDR3 is CASSLAGMGEQYF. In nucleotides, the CDR3 is TGTGCCAGTAGCCTAGCGGGAATGGGCGAGCAGTACTTC.

Here the CDR3 reads CAWSIRASGRAPGTQYF. The DNA for the CDR3 is TGTGCCTGGAGTATTCGGGCTAGCGGGAGGGCCCCAGGGACCCAGTACTTC. The chain uses TRBV30 and TRBJ2-5; 12 bases agree with TRBD2. The CDR3 contains 17 residues. Per germline, CDR1 GTSNPN and CDR2 SVGIG (reference sequence). V was pared by 2 bases and J by 7 bases, with 14 bases of the junction left unmatched. Full variable domain (outside the CDR3, taken from reference TRBV30 and TRBJ2-5): SQTIHQWPATLVQPVGSPLSLECTVEGTSNPNLYWYRQAAGRGLQLLFYSVGIGQISSEVPQNLSASRPQDRQFILSSKKLLLSDSGFYLCAWSIRASGRAPGTQYFGPGTRLLVL.

This chain connects TRBV7-3 to TRBJ1-1, with D hard to call. Germline CDR1 SGHTA, CDR2 FQGTGA. Trimming took 5 bases from V and 6 from J, leaving 16 bases between them. The CDR3 totals 14 residues. The CDR3 sequence: CASSLGGNSAEAFF. The CDR3 bases are TGTGCCAGCAGCCTAGGTGGCAATAGCGCTGAAGCTTTCTTT.

The gene calls are TRBV5-1 and TRBJ2-3, with 7 bases that match TRBD1. The CDR3 length is 15 residues. Germline V gene lookup returns CDR1 SGHRS and CDR2 YFSETQ. The junction had 5 bases not matched to a gene; V was cut back by 2 bases and J by 2 bases. CDR3 in amino acids: CASSLTGAFTDTQYF. CDR3 in DNA: TGCGCCAGCAGCTTAACAGGGGCCTTCACAGATACGCAGTATTTT.

V is TRBV5-1 and J is TRBJ1-4; D unresolved. V lost 0 bases, J lost 2 bases, and 11 bases lay in between. This CDR3 is built from 16 residues. Germline lookup yields CDR1 SGHRS and CDR2 YFSETQ. The CDR3, as DNA: TGCGCCAGCAGCTTGGGTCCGGGGAGGACTAATGAAAAACTGTTTTTT. Translating it yields CASSLGPGRTNEKLFF.

This chain links TRBV5-1 with TRBJ2-7; 11 bases agree with TRBD2. The junction had 5 bases not matched to a gene; V was cut back by 4 bases and J by 5 bases. The CDR3 is 14 amino acids. Germline loops: CDR1 SGHRS, CDR2 YFSETQ. The CDR3 spells CASSSGLAGHEQYF. The DNA for the CDR3 is TGCGCCAGCAGCAGCGGACTAGCGGGCCACGAGCAGTACTTC. Variable domain in full (rest from reference TRBV5-1 and TRBJ2-7): KAGVTQTPRYLIKTRGQQVTLSCSPISGHRSVSWYQQTPGQGLQFLFEYFSETQRNKGNFPGRFSGRQFSNSRSEMNVSTLELGDSALYLCASSSGLAGHEQYFGPGTRLTVT.

J is TRBJ2-4 and V is TRBV10-3; weak D call: TRBD2 (5 bases). This CDR3 is built from 17 residues. Trimming left V 2 bases short and J 0 bases short, with 14 bases between. Germline CDR1 ENHRY, CDR2 SYGVKD. The chain's CDR3 is CAISENGPGLAKNIQYF. DNA of the CDR3: TGTGCCATCAGTGAGAACGGCCCGGGGTTAGCCAAAAACATTCAGTACTTC.

This clone occurred once. The CDR3 nucleotides read TGTGCCAGCAGCCCGGGACAGGGGGTTTCACCCCTCCACTTT. This encodes CASSPGQGVSPLHF. The chain recombines TRBV7-2 with TRBJ1-6; 11 nucleotides match TRBD1. CDR3 size: 14 residues. From germline, CDR1 is SGHTA and CDR2 FQGNSA. The J segment lost 9 bases and the V segment lost 5 bases, leaving 3 bases of the junction unmatched. The variable domain in full, with the rest retrieved from reference TRBV7-2 and TRBJ1-6, is GAGVSQSPSNKVTEKGKDVELRCDPISGHTALYWYRQSLGQGLEFLIYFQGNSAPDKSGLPSDRFSAERTGGSVSTLTIQRTQQEDSAVYLCASSPGQGVSPLHFGNGTRLTVT.